These 11 T cell receptor beta chains were sequenced from one sample in a study of OX40 agonist ivuxolimab in advanced cancers. Clones were read by immunoSEQ multiplex PCR, and TCRdb kept only the in-frame ones, dropping some. The sample carries roughly 53,000 clones, roughly 88% recorded once. The starting material was CD4+ or CD8+ T cells sorted from blood, obtained in a trial of the OX40 agonist ivuxolimab. The receptors originated from an adult with an advanced solid tumor such as melanoma, head and neck, liver or kidney cancer.

The chain uses TRBV7-2 and TRBJ2-7; maybe TRBD1 (5 bases). Trimming removed 0 bases at V and 7 bases at J, with 10 bases between. This CDR3 region has 13 residues. Germline V CDR1 and CDR2: SGHTA, FQGNSA. The CDR3 here is CASSLAGSGEQYF. CDR3 sequence (DNA): TGTGCCAGCAGCTTAGCGGGGTCAGGGGAGCAGTACTTC.

This chain uses TRBV27 with TRBJ1-1, with D unresolved. The CDR3 consists of 14 residues. The germline V gene has CDR1 MNHEY and CDR2 SMNVEV (reference sequence). V gave up 7 bases and J gave up 1 base, with 13 bases separating them. CDR3 region: CASTPVGRNTEAFF. Written as DNA, the CDR3 is TGTGCCAGCACCCCGGTGGGTAGGAACACTGAAGCTTTCTTT.

V usage is TRBV28 and J usage is TRBJ2-2, with no clear D. The V end was cut by 3 bases, the J end by 5 bases, with 13 bases between. Germline V gives CDR1 MDHEN, CDR2 SYDVKM. The CDR3 consists of 15 residues. The CDR3: CASSFPGPRTGELFF. The CDR3 DNA follows: TGTGCCAGCAGTTTCCCCGGGCCGAGGACCGGGGAGCTGTTTTTT. Full variable domain (missing parts from reference TRBV28 and TRBJ2-2): DVKVTQSSRYLVKRTGEKVFLECVQDMDHENMFWYRQDPGLGLRLIYFSYDVKMKEKGDIPEGYSVSREKKERFSLILESASTNQTSMYLCASSFPGPRTGELFFGEGSRLTVL.

The rearrangement joins TRBV11-2 to TRBJ2-2, with 12 bases identical to TRBD2. The junction had 8 bases not matched to a gene; V was cut back by 4 bases and J by 5 bases. CDR1 SGHAT and CDR2 FQNNGV come from the germline V gene. The CDR3 loop spans 17 amino acids. The CDR3 here is CASSSRLAGVGTGELFF. CDR3 DNA sequence: TGTGCCAGCAGCTCTAGACTAGCGGGAGTTGGAACCGGGGAGCTGTTTTTT.

For the CDR3, the DNA is TGTGCCAGCAGTTACTTGGGACAGGGGAACACCGGGGAGCTGTTTTTT. It encodes CASSYLGQGNTGELFF. The rearrangement uses TRBV6-6 and TRBJ2-2; 9 positions agree with TRBD1. V shed 1 base and J 1 base; nucleotides not matched to a gene: 1. This CDR3 is built from 16 residues. Germline-derived CDR1 and CDR2 are MNHNY and SVGAGI (reference sequence).

This sequence joins TRBV28 and TRBJ2-3; D might be TRBD1 (5 bases). V lost 7 bases and J lost 2, with 10 bases in between. CDR3 size: 13 residues. The V gene's germline CDR1 is MDHEN and CDR2 SYDVKM. CDR3 DNA sequence: TGTGCCAGCAAATGGGGCCCCACAGATACGCAGTATTTT. Amino acids: CASKWGPTDTQYF.

The chain links TRBV7-3 to TRBJ2-2, with a possible D match to TRBD2 (6 bases). The germline CDR1 and CDR2 sequences are SGHTA and FQGTGA. The CDR3 totals 15 residues. V lost 3 bases and J lost 4, with 12 bases in between. The CDR3 sequence: CASSLGTRPTGELFF. The CDR3 DNA is TGTGCCAGCAGCTTGGGGACTCGGCCCACCGGGGAGCTGTTTTTT.

In nucleotides, the CDR3 is TGTGCCAGCAGCTCCGAGGGTTGGGGGGAGACCCAGTACTTC. Its translation: CASSSEGWGETQYF. V gene TRBV13 combines with J gene TRBJ2-5, with D perhaps given as TRBD1 or TRBD2 (5 bases each). The V gene's germline CDR1 is PRHDT and CDR2 FYEKMQ (reference sequence). The CDR3 loop spans 14 amino acids. V was clipped by 4 bases and J by 5 bases, with 14 bases between them.

V is TRBV4-1 and J is TRBJ2-7; 11 bases fit TRBD1. CDR3 length: 15 residues. Germline-derived CDR1 and CDR2 are MGHRA and YSYEKL. The J segment lost 7 bases and the V segment lost 1 base, leaving 6 bases of the junction unmatched. CDR3 sequence reads: CASSQALGQGEEQYF. The DNA for the CDR3 is TGCGCCAGCAGCCAAGCCCTGGGACAGGGGGAGGAGCAGTACTTC.

The chain joins TRBV6-1 to TRBJ1-2, with a possible D match to TRBD1 (6 bases). The ends were cut back, 8 bases at V and 8 bases at J, with 18 bases in the middle. The germline V gene encodes CDR1 MNHNS and CDR2 SASEGT. The CDR3 sequence is 13 residues long. For the CDR3, the DNA is TGTGCCAGCGCCCTACAGGGAACTCGGGGCTACACCTTC. Translated, it gives CASALQGTRGYTF.

This chain connects TRBV5-1 to TRBJ2-5; D call uncertain. CDR1 is SGHRS and CDR2 is YFSETQ in the germline V gene. The CDR3 sequence is 14 residues long. V was cut by 4 bases and J by 4 bases, with 14 bases left in between. Here the CDR3 reads CASSPQASRETQYF. The CDR3 DNA reads TGCGCCAGCAGCCCGCAGGCTAGTCGAGAGACCCAGTACTTC.